Shown below are 16 T cell receptor beta chains from a single sample sequenced in a study of identical twins. TCRdb analysed the 5' RACE reads with MiXCR anew, one entry per CDR3 protein. The data contain some 790,000 distinct CDR3 sequences, around a sixth of them singletons. These same data were also listed under a study on T cells expressing NK-cell markers.

The material sequenced was PBMCs. These TCRs come from a woman aged 18-29 years in good health.

This clonotype was counted between two and nine times. The chain has TRBV6-2 or TRBV6-3 and TRBJ2-7, with 9 bases aligning to TRBD1. CDR3 length equals 15 residues. The J segment lost 5 bases and the V segment lost 4 bases, leaving 9 bases of the junction unmatched. In germline, CDR1 is MNHEY, CDR2 SVGEGT. The CDR3 reads CASSFSPGQGDEQYF. Written as DNA, the CDR3 is TGTGCCAGCAGTTTTTCCCCGGGACAGGGCGACGAGCAGTACTTC.

The chain is built from TRBV18 and TRBJ2-1, with 14 bases fitting TRBD2. V shed 1 base, J shed 1 base, and the junction held 12 bases outside the gene matches. The CDR3 has 21 amino acids. Germline-derived CDR1 and CDR2 are KGHSH and LQKENI. The CDR3 loop is CASSPRTTSGRAFISYNEQFF. CDR3 DNA sequence: TGTGCCAGCTCACCACGCACGACTAGCGGGAGGGCCTTTATATCCTACAATGAGCAGTTCTTC.

This clonotype has a handful of counts. This chain links TRBV15 with TRBJ1-1; D gene ambiguous. The germline V gene encodes CDR1 LNHNV and CDR2 YYDKDF (reference sequence). V was shortened by 4 bases and J by 11 bases, with 14 bases between the two germline ends. The CDR3 is 12 amino acids. CDR3 sequence: CATSKPRGGAFF. CDR3 DNA sequence: TGTGCCACCAGCAAGCCCCGAGGAGGGGCTTTCTTT.

This clonotype was recorded a few times. The chain uses TRBV19 and TRBJ2-1; D gene unclear. From germline, CDR1 is LNHDA and CDR2 SQIVND (reference sequence). Trimming removed 1 base from V and 2 bases from J, with 9 bases in between. The CDR3 extends over 15 amino acids. For the CDR3, the DNA is TGTGCCAGTAGTATAGTACCGCCCGCCTACAATGAGCAGTTCTTC. Its translation: CASSIVPPAYNEQFF.

This rearrangement joins TRBV4-3 to TRBJ2-5; 7 bases match TRBD1. The CDR3 is 15 amino acids. Per germline, CDR1 LGHNA and CDR2 YSLEER. V lost 0 bases to trimming and J lost 5 bases; unmatched junction nucleotides: 6. Here the CDR3 DNA reads TGCGCCAGCAGCCAAGAAACAGGGGTCGAGGAGACCCAGTACTTC. Protein product: CASSQETGVEETQYF.

For the CDR3, the DNA is TGTGCCAGCAGTGTACGGGACAGGGTTGGTGGCTACACCTTC. Amino acids: CASSVRDRVGGYTF. This rearrangement joins TRBV12-3 or TRBV12-4 to TRBJ1-2; TRBD1 matches at 9 bases. V shed 5 bases and J 7 bases; nucleotides not matched to a gene: 8. The CDR3 sequence is 14 residues long.

V and J are TRBV10-3 and TRBJ2-1; 10 nucleotides agree with TRBD2. The CDR3 spans 17 residues. The V gene's germline CDR1 is ENHRY and CDR2 SYGVKD. The V gene end was trimmed by 5 bases and the J gene end by 9 bases; junction bases not matched to a gene: 16. The CDR3 DNA sequence: TGTGCCATCAGTCCTCTCACCGGGACTAGCGTCTCAAGTGAGCAGTTCTTC. Its translation is CAISPLTGTSVSSEQFF.

A few counts support this clonotype. The CDR3 protein is CASSLYRTGTNTEAFF. The CDR3 nucleotides read TGTGCCAGCAGCTTATATAGGACAGGGACGAACACTGAAGCTTTCTTT. The chain has TRBV7-2 and TRBJ1-1; TRBD1 matches at 8 bases. The J segment lost 1 base and the V segment lost 2 bases, leaving 6 bases of the junction unmatched. This CDR3 contains 16 residues. Germline CDR1 is SGHTA and CDR2 is FQGNSA.

The chain carries TRBV4-2 and TRBJ1-2, with D possibly being TRBD1 (6 bases). The CDR3 contains 16 residues. The V end lost 4 bases, the J end lost 0 bases, and 15 bases lay between the germline ends. In germline, CDR1 is LGHNA, CDR2 YNFKEQ. DNA of the CDR3: TGTGCCAGCAGCCCCCAGCTGGGGGGCCCTAACTATGGCTACACCTTC. Its protein product is CASSPQLGGPNYGYTF.

The V and J genes are TRBV20-1 and TRBJ2-3; 9 bases are shared with TRBD2. J gave up 2 bases and V 3 bases, and 6 bases lay outside the gene matches. The length of the CDR3 is 15 residues. CDR1 DFQATT and CDR2 SNEGSKA come from the germline V gene (reference sequence). DNA for the CDR3: TGCAGTGCTAGGCGGGGCGGGAGGGTCACAGATACGCAGTATTTT. Protein sequence: CSARRGGRVTDTQYF.

The chain recombines TRBV12-3 or TRBV12-4 with TRBJ2-1, with a tentative D call TRBD1 (6 bases). The CDR3 loop spans 14 amino acids. V lost 6 bases to trimming and J lost 5 bases, with 14 bases between them. CDR3 bases: TGTGCCAGCAGCCAGCGAACAGGGAACAATGAGCAGTTCTTC. Residues: CASSQRTGNNEQFF.

This clonotype was counted only a few times. The chain recombines TRBV20-1 with TRBJ1-2; 7 bases line up with TRBD1. CDR3 length equals 15 residues. Losses at the gene ends were 5 bases for V and 1 base for J; bases not matched to a gene: 10. Germline assignment: CDR1 DFQATT and CDR2 SNEGSKA (reference sequence). The CDR3: CSAPARTGVNYGYTF. The CDR3 DNA reads TGCAGTGCTCCGGCCCGTACAGGGGTTAACTATGGCTACACCTTC.

This clonotype was counted only a few times. The chain carries TRBV9 and TRBJ1-1; possibly TRBD1 for D (5 bases). The CDR3 is 10 amino acids. Germline values: CDR1 SGDLS, CDR2 YYNGEE. The V end was cut by 3 bases, the J end by 11 bases, with 8 bases between. CDR3 region: CASSGWGAFF. DNA of the CDR3: TGTGCCAGCAGCGGTTGGGGGGCTTTCTTT.

This sequence joins TRBV10-3 and TRBJ2-1, with 8 bases identical to TRBD2. The CDR3 spans 13 residues. CDR1 and CDR2 (germline): ENHRY, SYGVKD. The V and J ends lost 9 bases and 9 bases, in that order; junction bases with no gene match: 10. The CDR3 here is CAMGLGLEGEQFF. CDR3 nucleotides: TGTGCCATGGGATTGGGACTAGAGGGTGAGCAGTTCTTC.

The rearrangement links TRBV7-9 to TRBJ2-3, with 13 bases lining up with TRBD2. The CDR3 contains 16 residues. V dropped 6 bases and J dropped 5; count of bases not matched to a gene: 8. Per the germline V gene, CDR1 is SEHNR and CDR2 is FQNEAQ (reference sequence). Written as DNA, the CDR3 is TGTGCCAGCAGGCCGAGGACTAGCGGGAGTGTAGATACGCAGTATTTT. It encodes CASRPRTSGSVDTQYF.

The rearrangement joins TRBV5-6 to TRBJ2-1; TRBD2 matches 9 bases. Trimming at V came to 4 bases and at J to 8 bases, leaving 7 bases not matched to a gene. The germline V gene encodes CDR1 SGHDT and CDR2 YYEEEE. This CDR3 has 14 residues. For the CDR3, the DNA is TGTGCCAGCAGCCATAGCGGGAGTGCGGATGAGCAGTTCTTC. Amino acids: CASSHSGSADEQFF. Full variable domain (outside the CDR3, taken from reference TRBV5-6 and TRBJ2-1): DAGVTQSPTHLIKTRGQQVTLRCSPKSGHDTVSWYQQALGQGPQFIFQYYEEEERQRGNFPDRFSGHQFPNYSSELNVNALLLGDSALYLCASSHSGSADEQFFGPGTRLTVL.